This entry lists 22 T cell receptor beta chains sequenced from one sample in a study of beta chain features in type 1 diabetes. The entirety of the isolated RNA underwent reverse transcription, so expressed TCRB transcripts were sequenced. Assay: immunoSEQ multiplex PCR; the TCRdb copy retains only in-frame clones and omits some. Altogether more than 30,000 clones are present, around 60% being singletons, with the ten largest covering over 2%. The specimen was Tregs from blood. The receptors were sampled from a woman aged 25 to 39 in good health.

The CDR3 is CASSFTVHRRGDTQYF. CDR3 sequence (DNA): TGCGCCAGCAGCTTTACCGTCCACCGTCGAGGAGATACGCAGTATTTT. This sequence joins TRBV5-1 and TRBJ2-3; D remains ambiguous. Per the germline V gene, CDR1 is SGHRS and CDR2 is YFSETQ. The V gene lost 2 bases and the J gene lost 5 bases, with 18 bases spanning the gap. This CDR3 comprises 16 residues.

The chain is built from TRBV11-1 and TRBJ2-3; 7 positions agree with TRBD2. The germline CDR1 and CDR2 sequences are SGHAT and FQDESV (reference sequence). V gave up 5 bases and J gave up 6 bases; unmatched junction bases: 8. The CDR3 is made up of 14 amino acids. The DNA for the CDR3 is TGTGCCAGCAGCCAGGGACTACCAGAGGATACGCAGTATTTT. Translating gives CASSQGLPEDTQYF. Full variable domain (remainder filled in from reference TRBV11-1 and TRBJ2-3): EAEVAQSPRYKITEKSQAVAFWCDPISGHATLYWYRQILGQGPELLVQFQDESVVDDSQLPKDRFSAERLKGVDSTLKIQPAELGDSAMYLCASSQGLPEDTQYFGPGTRLTVL.

Only a few counts were recorded for this clone. The chain uses TRBV7-2 and TRBJ2-1, with 7 bases lining up with TRBD2. V shed 1 base and J 6 bases; nucleotides not matched to a gene: 9. The CDR3 sequence is 16 residues long. CDR1 and CDR2 from the germline V gene are SGHTA and FQGNSA. CDR3 loop: CASSLGAGARGNEQFF. The CDR3 DNA is TGTGCCAGCAGCTTAGGGGCGGGAGCCCGAGGCAATGAGCAGTTCTTC.

This clone was seen a few times. The chain links TRBV30 to TRBJ1-1; tentative D call: TRBD1 (5 bases). Trimming removed 5 bases from V and 3 bases from J, with 13 bases in between. The CDR3 extends over 13 amino acids. Looked up from germline, CDR1 is GTSNPN and CDR2 is SVGIG (reference sequence). The CDR3 loop is CAWARDGDTEAFF. The CDR3 DNA reads as TGTGCCTGGGCGCGGGACGGAGACACTGAAGCTTTCTTT.

V is TRBV7-9 and J is TRBJ1-2, with D possibly matching TRBD1 (5 bases). The germline gives CDR1 SEHNR, CDR2 FQNEAQ (reference sequence). V lost 5 bases and J 2 bases, leaving 15 bases between the germline ends. The CDR3 is 15 amino acids. The DNA for the CDR3 is TGTGCCAGCAGCCAGTTGGGGGGGGTCAACTATGGCTACACCTTC. Translated: CASSQLGGVNYGYTF.

This clone was observed a few times. The chain joins TRBV28 to TRBJ2-3; 12 bases line up with TRBD2. The ends lost 5 bases at V and 4 bases at J; junction bases unmatched: 7. The germline V gene has CDR1 MDHEN and CDR2 SYDVKM. The CDR3 covers 16 residues. CDR3 nucleotide sequence: TGTGCCAGCAGTACGCTAGCGGGAGGGCGTCCAGATACGCAGTATTTT. This sequence encodes CASSTLAGGRPDTQYF.

The chain has TRBV5-1 and TRBJ2-7; unclear D gene. From germline, CDR1 is SGHRS and CDR2 YFSETQ. The V and J ends lost 4 bases and 3 bases respectively, with 8 bases between them. This CDR3 contains 12 residues. DNA of the CDR3: TGCGCCAGCAGCGCCACTGACTACGAGCAGTACTTC. Translated, it gives CASSATDYEQYF.

V is TRBV2 and J is TRBJ1-4, with TRBD1 matching 7 bases. The CDR3 has 15 residues. Germline CDR1 is SNHLY and CDR2 is FYNNEI. V lost 6 bases to trimming and J lost 8 bases; unmatched junction nucleotides: 12. This CDR3 reads CASSRMTGSGEKLFF. CDR3 bases: TGTGCCAGCAGCCGGATGACAGGGTCGGGCGAAAAACTGTTTTTT.

This clone was observed a handful of times. The chain links TRBV29-1 to TRBJ1-1, with D unclear. Germline assignment: CDR1 SQVTM and CDR2 ANQGSEA. This CDR3 has 13 amino acids. V was cut by 5 bases and J by 4 bases, with 14 bases left in between. CDR3 sequence (DNA): TGCAGCGTTCTGCCGGGGTGGGGCACTGAAGCTTTCTTT. It encodes CSVLPGWGTEAFF. Full variable domain (missing parts from reference TRBV29-1 and TRBJ1-1): SAVISQKPSRDICQRGTSLTIQCQVDSQVTMMFWYRQQPGQSLTLIATANQGSEATYESGFVIDKFPISRPNLTFSTLTVSNMSPEDSSIYLCSVLPGWGTEAFFGQGTRLTVV.

The V and J genes are TRBV6-5 and TRBJ2-5; tentative D call: TRBD2 (5 bases). The germline gives CDR1 MNHEY, CDR2 SVGAGI. The V and J ends lost 2 bases and 7 bases respectively, with 5 bases between them. CDR3 length equals 11 residues. CDR3 residues: CASSYEGTQYF. The CDR3 coding sequence is TGTGCCAGCAGTTACGAGGGGACCCAGTACTTC.

This clone was seen a handful of times. The gene calls are TRBV19 and TRBJ2-1; 9 bases fit TRBD1. CDR1 and CDR2 (germline): LNHDA, SQIVND (reference sequence). The ends lost 4 bases at V and 7 bases at J; junction bases unmatched: 5. CDR3 length: 14 amino acids. CDR3 sequence reads: CASSTGQGINEQFF. The CDR3, as DNA: TGTGCCAGTAGTACTGGACAGGGGATAAATGAGCAGTTCTTC.

The rearrangement uses TRBV6-6 and TRBJ2-2; 9 nucleotides match TRBD2. This CDR3 region has 16 residues. J was trimmed by 6 bases and V by 6 bases; bases with no gene match: 11. Germline CDR1 is MNHNY and CDR2 is SVGAGI (reference sequence). The CDR3 region has the DNA TGTGCCAGCAGAAGTATTAGCGGGAGAAGGGCCGGGGAGCTGTTTTTT. Protein product: CASRSISGRRAGELFF.

This CDR3 reads CASSPFGVETQYF. CDR3 nucleotide sequence: TGTGCCAGCTCGCCCTTCGGGGTAGAGACCCAGTACTTC. V usage is TRBV18 and J usage is TRBJ2-5, with D maybe TRBD2 (5 bases). Germline V gene data show CDR1 as KGHSH and CDR2 as LQKENI. This CDR3 has 13 residues. Trimming shortened V by 6 bases and J by 4 bases, and 12 bases separated the two germline ends.

V is TRBV5-4 and J is TRBJ2-3; 8 bases line up with TRBD2. CDR1 and CDR2 from the germline V gene are SGHNT and YYREEE (reference sequence). The V gene end was trimmed by 1 base and the J gene end by 4 bases; junction bases not matched to a gene: 5. There are 15 residues in the CDR3. As DNA, the CDR3 is TGTGCCAGCAGCTTGTGGCTAGCGGGTTCAGATACGCAGTATTTT. As protein: CASSLWLAGSDTQYF.

The V call is TRBV7-2, the J call TRBJ2-7; 10 bases fit TRBD2. CDR3 length: 17 amino acids. Germline trimming cut 1 base from V and 0 bases from J; bases unmatched to any gene: 6. Germline lookup yields CDR1 SGHTA and CDR2 FQGNSA. Written as DNA, the CDR3 is TGTGCCAGCAGCTTAGGAGTTTTAGCGGGGGGCTCCTACGAGCAGTACTTC. As protein: CASSLGVLAGGSYEQYF.

This clone was found a few times. The chain links TRBV9 to TRBJ2-1; 11 bases map to TRBD2. J lost 2 bases, V lost 4 bases, and 11 bases had no gene match. Germline values: CDR1 SGDLS, CDR2 YYNGEE. The CDR3 totals 18 residues. CDR3 nucleotides: TGTGCCAGCAGCAAGGGACTAGCGGCGCAGCTGACCTACAATGAGCAGTTCTTC. It translates to CASSKGLAAQLTYNEQFF.

The CDR3 sequence: CASSGGSLAGLSYNEQFF. Written as DNA, the CDR3 is TGCGCCAGCAGCGGCGGGTCCCTGGCTGGTCTCTCCTACAATGAGCAGTTCTTC. The chain is built from TRBV5-1 and TRBJ2-1; tentative D call: TRBD2 (5 bases). The CDR3 is made up of 18 amino acids. Trimming left V 4 bases short and J 0 bases short, with 20 bases between. Germline V gene lookup returns CDR1 SGHRS and CDR2 YFSETQ. Complete variable domain (other parts from reference TRBV5-1 and TRBJ2-1): KAGVTQTPRYLIKTRGQQVTLSCSPISGHRSVSWYQQTPGQGLQFLFEYFSETQRNKGNFPGRFSGRQFSNSRSEMNVSTLELGDSALYLCASSGGSLAGLSYNEQFFGPGTRLTVL.

This clone was counted between two and nine times. This chain connects TRBV29-1 to TRBJ2-1, with TRBD2 as a possible D gene (5 bases). The CDR3 extends over 13 amino acids. The germline gives CDR1 SQVTM, CDR2 ANQGSEA. The CDR3 sequence is CKERESSYNEQFF. The CDR3 coding sequence is TGCAAAGAAAGGGAGAGCTCCTACAATGAGCAGTTCTTC.

The gene calls are TRBV14 and TRBJ2-1; D might be TRBD1 (6 bases). This CDR3 is built from 12 residues. Trimming took off 4 bases at V and 10 bases at J, with 11 bases between the two ends. CDR1 and CDR2 from the germline V gene are SGHDN and FVKESK. CDR3 region: CASSRRGGEQFF. As DNA, the CDR3 is TGTGCCAGCAGCCGCAGGGGTGGAGAGCAGTTCTTC. The complete variable domain, with remaining parts taken from reference TRBV14 and TRBJ2-1, reads EAGVTQFPSHSVIEKGQTVTLRCDPISGHDNLYWYRRVMGKEIKFLLHFVKESKQDESGMPNNRFLAERTGGTYSTLKVQPAELEDSGVYFCASSRRGGEQFFGPGTRLTVL.

The CDR3 coding sequence is TGTGCCAGCGGAGCGGGAGGATCTTACGAGCAGTACTTC. This encodes CASGAGGSYEQYF. The chain carries TRBV27 and TRBJ2-7; TRBD2 matches at 9 bases. CDR1 and CDR2 (germline): MNHEY, SMNVEV (reference sequence). CDR3 length: 13 residues. V dropped 8 bases and J dropped 4; count of bases not matched to a gene: 6.

A few counts support this clone. This CDR3 reads CASSLSGGSYGYTF. For the CDR3, the DNA is TGTGCCAGCAGTTTATCAGGGGGGAGCTATGGCTACACCTTC. J is TRBJ1-2 and V is TRBV28; 7 nucleotides match TRBD1. The ends lost 1 base at V and 4 bases at J; junction bases unmatched: 3. The CDR3 has 14 amino acids. Germline-derived CDR1 and CDR2 are MDHEN and SYDVKM.

V is TRBV6-5 and J is TRBJ1-5; no reliable D call. CDR3 length: 13 residues. The germline V gene has CDR1 MNHEY and CDR2 SVGAGI. The V end was cut by 0 bases, the J end by 7 bases, with 7 bases between. CDR3 coding DNA: TGTGCCAGCAGTTACTCTAGGAGGCAGCCCCAGCATTTT. This gives the protein CASSYSRRQPQHF.